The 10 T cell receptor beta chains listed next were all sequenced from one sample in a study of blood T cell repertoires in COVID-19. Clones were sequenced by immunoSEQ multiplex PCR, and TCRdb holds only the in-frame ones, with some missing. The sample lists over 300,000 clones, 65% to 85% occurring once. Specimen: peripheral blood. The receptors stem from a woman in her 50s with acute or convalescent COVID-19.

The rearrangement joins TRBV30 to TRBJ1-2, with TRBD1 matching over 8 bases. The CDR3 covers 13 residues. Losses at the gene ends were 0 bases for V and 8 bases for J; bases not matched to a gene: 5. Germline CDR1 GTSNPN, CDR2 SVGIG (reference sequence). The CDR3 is CAWSVQQGGGYTF. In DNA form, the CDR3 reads TGTGCCTGGAGTGTACAACAGGGGGGCGGCTACACCTTC.

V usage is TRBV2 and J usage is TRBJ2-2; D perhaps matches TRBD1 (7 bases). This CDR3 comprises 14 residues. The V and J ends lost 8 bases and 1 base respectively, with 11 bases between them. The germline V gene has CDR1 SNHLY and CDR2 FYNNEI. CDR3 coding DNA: TGTGCCAGCGGCGGGGACAGGAACACCGGGGAGCTGTTTTTT. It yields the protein CASGGDRNTGELFF.

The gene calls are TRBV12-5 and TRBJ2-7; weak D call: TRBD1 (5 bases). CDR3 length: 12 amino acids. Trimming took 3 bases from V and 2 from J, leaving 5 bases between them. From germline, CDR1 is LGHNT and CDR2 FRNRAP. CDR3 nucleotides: TGTGCTAGTGGTTTACAGGCCTACGAGCAGTACTTC. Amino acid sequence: CASGLQAYEQYF. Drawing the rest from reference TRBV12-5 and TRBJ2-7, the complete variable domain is DARVTQTPRHKVTEMGQEVTMRCQPILGHNTVFWYRQTMMQGLELLAYFRNRAPLDDSGMPKDRFSAEMPDATLATLKIQPSEPRDSAVYFCASGLQAYEQYFGPGTRLTVT.

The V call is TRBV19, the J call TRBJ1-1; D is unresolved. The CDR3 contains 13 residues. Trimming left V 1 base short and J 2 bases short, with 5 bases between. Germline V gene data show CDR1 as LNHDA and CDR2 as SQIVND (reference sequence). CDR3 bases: TGTGCCAGTAGTATAGGGCCCAACACTGAAGCTTTCTTT. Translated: CASSIGPNTEAFF. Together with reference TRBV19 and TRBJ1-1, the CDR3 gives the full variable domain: DGGITQSPKYLFRKEGQNVTLSCEQNLNHDAMYWYRQDPGQGLRLIYYSQIVNDFQKGDIAEGYSVSREKKESFPLTVTSAQKNPTAFYLCASSIGPNTEAFFGQGTRLTVV.

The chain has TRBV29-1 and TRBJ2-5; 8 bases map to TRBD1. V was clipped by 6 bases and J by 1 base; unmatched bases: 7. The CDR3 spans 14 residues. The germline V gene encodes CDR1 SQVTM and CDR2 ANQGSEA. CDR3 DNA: TGCAGCGTCGGATACAGGGGGATCCAAGAGACCCAGTACTTC. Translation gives CSVGYRGIQETQYF.

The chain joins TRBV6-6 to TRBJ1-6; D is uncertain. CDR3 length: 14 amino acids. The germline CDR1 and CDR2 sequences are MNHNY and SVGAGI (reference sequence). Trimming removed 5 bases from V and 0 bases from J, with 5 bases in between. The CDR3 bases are TGTGCCAGCAGTGCGCTCTCCTATAATTCACCCCTCCACTTT. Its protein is CASSALSYNSPLHF.

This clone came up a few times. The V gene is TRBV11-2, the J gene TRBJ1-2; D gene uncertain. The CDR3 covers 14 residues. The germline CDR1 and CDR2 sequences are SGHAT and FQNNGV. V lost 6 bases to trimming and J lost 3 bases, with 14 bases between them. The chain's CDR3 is CASSVSGRDYGYTF. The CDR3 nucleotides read TGTGCCAGCAGTGTCTCAGGTCGCGACTATGGCTACACCTTC.

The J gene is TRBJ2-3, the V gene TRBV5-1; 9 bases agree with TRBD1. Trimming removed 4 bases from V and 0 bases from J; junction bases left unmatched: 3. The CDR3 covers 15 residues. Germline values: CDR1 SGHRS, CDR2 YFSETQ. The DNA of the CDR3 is TGCGCCAGCAGCGGGGGACAGGGAAGCACAGATACGCAGTATTTT. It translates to CASSGGQGSTDTQYF.

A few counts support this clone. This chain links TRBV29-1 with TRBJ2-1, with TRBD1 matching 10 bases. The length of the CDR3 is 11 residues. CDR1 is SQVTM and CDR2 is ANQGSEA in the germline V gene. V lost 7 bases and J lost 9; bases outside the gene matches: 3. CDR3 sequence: CSGQGASEQFF. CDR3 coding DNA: TGCAGCGGACAGGGGGCTAGTGAGCAGTTCTTC.

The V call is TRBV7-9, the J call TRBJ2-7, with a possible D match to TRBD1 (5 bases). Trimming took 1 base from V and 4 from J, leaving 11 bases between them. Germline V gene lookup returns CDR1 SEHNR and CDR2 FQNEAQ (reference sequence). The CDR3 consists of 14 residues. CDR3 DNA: TGTGCCAGCAGCTTAGACAGGCCACAGTACGAGCAGTACTTC. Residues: CASSLDRPQYEQYF.